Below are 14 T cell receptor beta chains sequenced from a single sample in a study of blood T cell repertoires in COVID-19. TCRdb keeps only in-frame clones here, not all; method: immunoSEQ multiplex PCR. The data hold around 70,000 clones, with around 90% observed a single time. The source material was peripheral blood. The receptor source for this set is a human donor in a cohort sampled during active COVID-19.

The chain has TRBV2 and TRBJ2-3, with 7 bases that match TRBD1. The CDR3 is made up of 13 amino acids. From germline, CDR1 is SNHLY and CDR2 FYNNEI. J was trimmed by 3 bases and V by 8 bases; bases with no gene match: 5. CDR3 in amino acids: CASGWTGTDTQYF. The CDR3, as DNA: TGTGCCAGCGGGTGGACAGGAACAGATACGCAGTATTTT.

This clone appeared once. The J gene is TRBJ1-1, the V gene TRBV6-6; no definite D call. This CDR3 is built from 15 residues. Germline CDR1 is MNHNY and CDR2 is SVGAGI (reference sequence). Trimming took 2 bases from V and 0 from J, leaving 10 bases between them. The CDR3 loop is CASSYPQQLNTEAFF. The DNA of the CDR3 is TGTGCCAGCAGTTACCCCCAACAGTTGAACACTGAAGCTTTCTTT.

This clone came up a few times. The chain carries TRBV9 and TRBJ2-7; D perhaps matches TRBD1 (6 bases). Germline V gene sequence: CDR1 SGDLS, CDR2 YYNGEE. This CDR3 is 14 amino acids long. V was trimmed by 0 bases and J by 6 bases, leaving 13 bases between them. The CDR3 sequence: CASSVGPGEREQYF. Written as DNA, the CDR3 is TGTGCCAGCAGCGTAGGCCCAGGGGAGCGCGAGCAGTACTTC.

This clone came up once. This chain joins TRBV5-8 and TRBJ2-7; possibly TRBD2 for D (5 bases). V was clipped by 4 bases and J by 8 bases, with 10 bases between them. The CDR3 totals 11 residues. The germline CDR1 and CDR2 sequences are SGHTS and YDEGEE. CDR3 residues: CASSRTPQQYF. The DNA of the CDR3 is TGTGCCAGCAGCCGGACTCCCCAGCAGTACTTC.

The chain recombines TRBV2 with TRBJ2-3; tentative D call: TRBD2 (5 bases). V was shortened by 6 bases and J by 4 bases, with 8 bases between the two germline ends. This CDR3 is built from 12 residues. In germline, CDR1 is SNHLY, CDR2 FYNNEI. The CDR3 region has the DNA TGTGCCAGCAGACTAGTCCCAGATACGCAGTATTTT. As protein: CASRLVPDTQYF.

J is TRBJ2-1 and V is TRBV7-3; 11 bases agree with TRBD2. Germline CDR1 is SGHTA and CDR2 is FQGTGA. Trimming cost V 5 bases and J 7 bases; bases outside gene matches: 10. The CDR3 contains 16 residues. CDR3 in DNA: TGTGCCAGCAGCCCGAGACTAGCGGGAAAGGGTAATGAGCAGTTCTTC. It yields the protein CASSPRLAGKGNEQFF.

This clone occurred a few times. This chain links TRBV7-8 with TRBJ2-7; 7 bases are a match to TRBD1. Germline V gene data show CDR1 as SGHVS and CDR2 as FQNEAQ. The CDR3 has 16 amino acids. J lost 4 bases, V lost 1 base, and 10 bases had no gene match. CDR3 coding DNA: TGTGCCAGCAGCTTAGAAGGGGGCAGATTGTCTTACGAGCAGTACTTC. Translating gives CASSLEGGRLSYEQYF.

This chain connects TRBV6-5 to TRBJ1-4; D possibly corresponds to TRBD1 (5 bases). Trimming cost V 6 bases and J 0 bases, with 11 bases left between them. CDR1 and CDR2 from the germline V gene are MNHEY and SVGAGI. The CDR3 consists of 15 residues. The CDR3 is CASRHTQATNEKLFF. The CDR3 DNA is TGTGCCAGCAGACACACACAGGCAACTAATGAAAAACTGTTTTTT.

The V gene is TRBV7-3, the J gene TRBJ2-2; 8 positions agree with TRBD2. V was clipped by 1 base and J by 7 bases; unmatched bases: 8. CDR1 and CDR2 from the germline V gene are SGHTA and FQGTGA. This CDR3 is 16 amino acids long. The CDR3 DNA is TGTGCCAGCAGCTTAAATACAGCGGGGGTCAGCGGGGAGCTGTTTTTT. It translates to CASSLNTAGVSGELFF.

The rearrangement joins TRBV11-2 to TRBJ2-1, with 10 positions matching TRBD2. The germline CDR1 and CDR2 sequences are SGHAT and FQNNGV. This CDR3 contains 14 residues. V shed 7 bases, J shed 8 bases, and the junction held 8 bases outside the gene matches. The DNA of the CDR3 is TGTGCCAGCACCCAGCGGGGGGGCGTTTATGAGCAGTTCTTC. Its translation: CASTQRGGVYEQFF.

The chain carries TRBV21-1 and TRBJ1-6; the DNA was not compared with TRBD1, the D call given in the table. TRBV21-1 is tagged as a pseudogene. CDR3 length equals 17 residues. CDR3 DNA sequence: TGTGCCAGCATAAAGACGTGGAGGACAGGGATAAGTTCACCCCTCCACTTT. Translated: CASIKTWRTGISSPLHF.

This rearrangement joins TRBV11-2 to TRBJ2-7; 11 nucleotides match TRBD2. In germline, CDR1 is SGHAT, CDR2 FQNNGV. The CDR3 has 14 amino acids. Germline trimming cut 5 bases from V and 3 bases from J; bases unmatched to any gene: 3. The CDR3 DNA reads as TGTGCCAGCAGCGCCACTAGCGGGAGCTACGAGCAGTACTTC. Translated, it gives CASSATSGSYEQYF.

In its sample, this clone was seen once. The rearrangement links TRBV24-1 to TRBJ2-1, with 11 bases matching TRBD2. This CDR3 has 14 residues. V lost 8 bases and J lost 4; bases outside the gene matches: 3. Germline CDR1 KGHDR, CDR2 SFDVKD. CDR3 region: CATKGLADYNEQFF. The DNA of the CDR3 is TGTGCCACCAAGGGACTAGCGGATTACAATGAGCAGTTCTTC.

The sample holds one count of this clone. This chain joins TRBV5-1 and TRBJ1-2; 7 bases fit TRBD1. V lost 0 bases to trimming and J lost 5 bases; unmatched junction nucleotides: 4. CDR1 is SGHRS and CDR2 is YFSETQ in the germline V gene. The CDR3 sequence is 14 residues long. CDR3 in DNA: TGCGCCAGCAGCTTGGATGGGACAGTTTATGGCTACACCTTC. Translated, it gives CASSLDGTVYGYTF.